In this sample, the clone carrying this T cell receptor beta chain turned up a few times. Multiplex PCR amplified TCR beta CDR3 with 32 V and 13 J primers. One entry per CDR3 protein, called by TCRdb with MiXCR from the multiplex PCR reads. Here the sample spans 21,000 or so distinct CDR3 sequences, around 30% being singletons. Bulk tumor genomic DNA (approximately 610 ng per sample) served as template. Each primary tumor yielded several biopsies, collected far apart from one another at surgery. The patients were newly diagnosed with non-small cell lung cancer, had not been treated, and had curative surgery. This entry comes from a study of immune heterogeneity within non-small cell lung tumors. The germline CDR1 and CDR2 sequences are MGHDK and SYGVNS. The CDR3 totals 13 residues. J gave up 7 bases and V 3 bases, and 5 bases lay outside the gene matches.

The sequenced sample was lung tumor tissue. The genes are TRBV25-1 and TRBJ1-1, with 7 bases fitting TRBD1. The TCR sequence derives from a man between 35 and 55 years old with non-small cell lung cancer. Here the CDR3 DNA reads TGTGCCAGCAGTGAGCAGGGGGTTATTGAAGCTTTCTTT. Translation gives CASSEQGVIEAFF.